This TCR beta chain was observed in a study of cytomegalovirus exposure and HLA in healthy donors. The study, taken as a whole, reports: In vitro confirmation showed three CMV-associated chains to be CMV antigen specific. Cytomegalovirus status was reportedly diagnosed by the classifier with high sensitivity and specificity. Across donors, most TCRs were seen rarely, yet some public ones were widespread.

Profiled with immunoSEQ multiplex PCR; TCRdb holds only in-frame clones, not every one. The table records roughly 330,000 clones, around 90% of them present only once. With respect to this clone: The antigen is undetermined.

The CDR3 has 15 amino acids. Germline V lookup: CDR1 MNHEY, CDR2 SMNVEV (reference sequence). V dropped 3 bases and J dropped 3 bases, with 15 bases sitting between them. Source material: PBMCs. The receptor's source is a woman aged 30 to 39 in good health and CMV-seropositive. The chain links TRBV27 to TRBJ2-7; D gene ambiguous. CDR3 in amino acids: CASSFSARLDYEQYF. In DNA form, the CDR3 reads TGTGCCAGCAGTTTTTCGGCCCGTTTAGACTACGAGCAGTACTTC.